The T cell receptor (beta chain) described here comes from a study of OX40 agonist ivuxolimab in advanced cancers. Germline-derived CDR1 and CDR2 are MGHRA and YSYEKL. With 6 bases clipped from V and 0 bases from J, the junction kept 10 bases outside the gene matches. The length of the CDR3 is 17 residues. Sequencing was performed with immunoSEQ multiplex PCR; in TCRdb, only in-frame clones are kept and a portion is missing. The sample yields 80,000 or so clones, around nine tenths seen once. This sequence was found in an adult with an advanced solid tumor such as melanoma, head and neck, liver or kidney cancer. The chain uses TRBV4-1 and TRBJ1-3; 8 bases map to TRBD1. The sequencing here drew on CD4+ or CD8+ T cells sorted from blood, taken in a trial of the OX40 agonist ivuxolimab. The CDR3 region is CASRITGQAFSGNTIYF. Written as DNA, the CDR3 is TGCGCCAGCAGGATCACGGGACAGGCGTTCTCTGGAAACACCATATATTTT.